The next 20 T cell receptor beta chains were all read from a single sample in a study of T cells in localized non-small cell lung cancer. Profiling relied on immunoSEQ multiplex PCR, and the TCRdb table lists in-frame clones only, not all of them. The table has 50,000 or so clones, approximately 80% seen once. The sample here was peripheral blood, taken before any cancer treatment. The receptors stem from a female donor over 55 with stage II squamous cell lung carcinoma.

This rearrangement joins TRBV7-7 to TRBJ2-1, with TRBD1 matching 11 bases. Losses at the gene ends were 1 base for V and 9 bases for J; bases not matched to a gene: 8. The CDR3 runs to 16 residues. In germline, CDR1 is SSHAT, CDR2 FNYEAQ (reference sequence). The CDR3 coding sequence is TGTGCCAGCAGCTTAGGACCTCGGACAGGGGGCGGTGAGCAGTTCTTC. Translation gives CASSLGPRTGGGEQFF.

This clone was counted a few times. This chain joins TRBV13 and TRBJ1-3, with D tentatively TRBD1 (6 bases). Trimming took 8 bases from V and 4 from J, leaving 15 bases between them. The length of the CDR3 is 14 residues. Per germline, CDR1 PRHDT and CDR2 FYEKMQ (reference sequence). For the CDR3, the DNA is TGTGCCAGCTCTATGGGGGGGCTCGGAAACACCATATATTTT. Residues: CASSMGGLGNTIYF.

This clone was counted between two and nine times. The genes are TRBV9 and TRBJ1-6, with D unresolved. The ends were cut back, 4 bases at V and 8 bases at J, with 10 bases in the middle. The CDR3 is made up of 13 amino acids. Germline values: CDR1 SGDLS, CDR2 YYNGEE. In nucleotides, the CDR3 is TGTGCCAGCAGCTCTTGGACCGATTCACCCCTCCACTTT. Translated, it gives CASSSWTDSPLHF.

V usage is TRBV19 and J usage is TRBJ1-5, with unresolved D. The CDR3 has 14 amino acids. With 3 bases removed from V and 7 bases from J, the gap between germline ends came to 13 bases. The germline V gene encodes CDR1 LNHDA and CDR2 SQIVND (reference sequence). CDR3: CASSILRAEQPQHF. DNA of the CDR3: TGTGCCAGTAGTATTTTAAGGGCCGAACAGCCCCAGCATTTT.

V usage is TRBV7-3 and J usage is TRBJ1-1, with unresolved D. CDR3 length: 14 amino acids. Deletions cut 1 base from V and 5 bases from J, with 11 bases between. Germline-derived CDR1 and CDR2 are SGHTA and FQGTGA. Here the CDR3 DNA reads TGTGCCAGCAGCTTAAGGTCGGGAAGGACTGAAGCTTTCTTT. Translated: CASSLRSGRTEAFF.

This chain links TRBV30 with TRBJ2-7; possibly TRBD1 or TRBD2 for D (5 bases each). The germline V gene has CDR1 GTSNPN and CDR2 SVGIG (reference sequence). V lost 3 bases and J lost 3, with 15 bases in between. The CDR3 spans 14 residues. CDR3 amino acids: CAWSAGTAFYEQYF. In nucleotides, the CDR3 is TGTGCCTGGAGCGCCGGGACGGCGTTCTACGAGCAGTACTTC. The full variable domain, rest sourced from reference TRBV30 and TRBJ2-7, is SQTIHQWPATLVQPVGSPLSLECTVEGTSNPNLYWYRQAAGRGLQLLFYSVGIGQISSEVPQNLSASRPQDRQFILSSKKLLLSDSGFYLCAWSAGTAFYEQYFGPGTRLTVT.

The V call is TRBV29-1, the J call TRBJ2-7; D may be TRBD2 (6 bases). This CDR3 is built from 11 residues. V lost 6 bases and J 4 bases, leaving 10 bases between the germline ends. Germline assignment: CDR1 SQVTM and CDR2 ANQGSEA. CDR3 coding DNA: TGCAGCGTCGTGGAGGGTTACGAGCAGTACTTC. Encoded protein: CSVVEGYEQYF.

This rearrangement joins TRBV27 to TRBJ1-5; a possible D gene is TRBD1 (6 bases). The CDR3 is made up of 13 amino acids. Germline CDR1 and CDR2: MNHEY and SMNVEV (reference sequence). The V end lost 6 bases, the J end lost 6 bases, and 12 bases lay between the germline ends. The CDR3 loop is CASRPQGGQPQHF. In nucleotides, the CDR3 is TGTGCCAGCAGGCCACAGGGAGGTCAGCCCCAGCATTTT.

The chain links TRBV29-1 to TRBJ1-3; 8 bases are a match to TRBD1. Germline-derived CDR1 and CDR2 are SQVTM and ANQGSEA. CDR3 length: 14 residues. Trimming at V came to 5 bases and at J to 6 bases, leaving 9 bases not matched to a gene. In DNA form, the CDR3 reads TGCAGCGTTACCCTTCCAGGGGGCCTAAACACCATATATTTT. Amino acid sequence: CSVTLPGGLNTIYF.

This chain links TRBV12-5 with TRBJ1-5; no definite D call. This CDR3 spans 16 amino acids. The germline CDR1 and CDR2 sequences are LGHNT and FRNRAP. V was cut by 6 bases and J by 5 bases, with 20 bases left in between. CDR3: CASGPDRQLSDQPQHF. CDR3 in DNA: TGTGCTAGTGGCCCCGATAGGCAGTTGAGTGATCAGCCCCAGCATTTT.

The rearrangement links TRBV11-2 to TRBJ1-6; no reliable D call. The CDR3 contains 14 residues. The germline CDR1 and CDR2 sequences are SGHAT and FQNNGV. Trimming stripped 5 bases from V and 7 bases from J, with 12 bases between. CDR3 sequence reads: CASSPGVGNSPLHF. The CDR3 DNA reads as TGTGCCAGCAGCCCTGGGGTGGGGAATTCACCCCTCCACTTT.

The V gene is TRBV5-4, the J gene TRBJ2-3; TRBD1 matches 11 bases. The V gene end was trimmed by 4 bases and the J gene end by 1 base; junction bases not matched to a gene: 8. The germline gives CDR1 SGHNT, CDR2 YYREEE (reference sequence). The CDR3 extends over 17 amino acids. The CDR3 DNA is TGTGCCAGCAGCCGTTCGGACAGGGGGCTTGGCACAGATACGCAGTATTTT. Its protein is CASSRSDRGLGTDTQYF.

V usage is TRBV2 and J usage is TRBJ2-1, with TRBD2 matching 7 bases. This CDR3 is 14 amino acids long. After removal of 3 bases from V and 3 bases from J, the junction contained 2 bases not matched to a gene. Germline loops: CDR1 SNHLY, CDR2 FYNNEI. Written as DNA, the CDR3 is TGTGCCAGCAGTGAGGGGGAGGGCTACAATGAGCAGTTCTTC. Its translation is CASSEGEGYNEQFF.

DNA of the CDR3: TGTGCCATCAGTGGATACTCCTACGAGCAGTACTTC. Protein sequence: CAISGYSYEQYF. The rearrangement links TRBV10-3 to TRBJ2-7; D ambiguous. Deletions cut 4 bases from V and 0 bases from J, with 4 bases between. This CDR3 comprises 12 residues. The germline CDR1 and CDR2 sequences are ENHRY and SYGVKD.

The chain uses TRBV6-9 and TRBJ2-5; 11 nucleotides line up with TRBD1. The CDR3 covers 16 residues. Germline-derived CDR1 and CDR2 are MNHGY and SVAAGI. Germline trimming cut 2 bases from V and 4 bases from J; bases unmatched to any gene: 6. CDR3 nucleotide sequence: TGTGCCAGCAGTTATGCTCGGGACAGGGGGATAGAGACCCAGTACTTC. Protein: CASSYARDRGIETQYF.

This clone was seen a handful of times. The rearrangement links TRBV6-1 to TRBJ1-5, with 9 bases aligning to TRBD1. The CDR3 covers 15 residues. The V segment lost 6 bases and the J segment 3 bases; nucleotides outside the gene matches: 6. Germline V gene lookup returns CDR1 MNHNS and CDR2 SASEGT. CDR3: CASRGDRGDNQPQHF. The CDR3 region has the DNA TGTGCCAGCAGGGGTGACAGGGGGGACAATCAGCCCCAGCATTTT.

The chain recombines TRBV6-1 with TRBJ2-7, with TRBD2 matching over 12 bases. Germline values: CDR1 MNHNS, CDR2 SASEGT. The CDR3 covers 14 residues. V dropped 7 bases and J dropped 7; count of bases not matched to a gene: 8. In nucleotides, the CDR3 is TGTGCCAGCATCCGGACTAGCGGGGCCGCGGAGCAGTACTTC. Translated: CASIRTSGAAEQYF.

The V gene is TRBV18, the J gene TRBJ2-3; D might be TRBD1 (6 bases). The CDR3 loop spans 15 amino acids. CDR1 and CDR2 (germline): KGHSH, LQKENI. Trimming cost V 6 bases and J 4 bases, with 17 bases left between them. The CDR3: CASSQLPGESDTQYF. CDR3 nucleotides: TGTGCCAGCTCTCAGCTCCCAGGGGAGTCAGATACGCAGTATTTT.

This clone was seen just once. J is TRBJ2-2 and V is TRBV11-3; maybe TRBD1 (5 bases). V was clipped by 0 bases and J by 4 bases, with 12 bases between them. Germline assignment: CDR1 SGHNT and CDR2 YENEEA. The CDR3 contains 16 residues. This chain's CDR3 is CASSLDGARPTGELFF. CDR3 DNA sequence: TGTGCCAGCAGCTTAGATGGGGCCAGGCCCACCGGGGAGCTGTTTTTT.

This chain links TRBV28 with TRBJ2-3, with a tentative D call TRBD1 (5 bases). The germline gives CDR1 MDHEN, CDR2 SYDVKM. Trimming removed 8 bases from V and 0 bases from J, with 12 bases in between. There are 14 residues in the CDR3. CDR3 bases: TGTGCCAGCGGCCAGGGTGGGAGCACAGATACGCAGTATTTT. Its translation is CASGQGGSTDTQYF. The full variable domain, in which reference TRBV28 and TRBJ2-3 provide the parts outside the CDR3, is DVKVTQSSRYLVKRTGEKVFLECVQDMDHENMFWYRQDPGLGLRLIYFSYDVKMKEKGDIPEGYSVSREKKERFSLILESASTNQTSMYLCASGQGGSTDTQYFGPGTRLTVL.